Listed here are 6 T cell receptor beta chains from one sample, sequenced in a study of regulatory T cells in long-lasting Graves disease. With iRepertoire HTBI primers and Arm-PCR of CDR3 regions, TCR beta libraries were built. TCRdb used MiXCR to reprocess the multiplex PCR reads, holding one entry per CDR3 protein. The table lists about 440,000 distinct CDR3 sequences, more than 13% of them singletons. The time point here: newly diagnosed GD, antithyroid drugs for less than 3 months. Following extraction of RNA from PBMCs, that RNA was used to make the TCR library. The data were also submitted as part of a second study, on T cells in Graves' hyperthyroidism and ophthalmopathy.

The sequenced sample was peripheral blood mononuclear cells (PBMCs), obtained at new diagnosis, from a patient treated with antithyroid drugs. These receptors were taken from a young woman with Graves disease.

This rearrangement joins TRBV19 to TRBJ2-1, with TRBD2 matching over 13 bases. After removal of 6 bases from V and 5 bases from J, the junction contained 4 bases not matched to a gene. Per germline, CDR1 LNHDA and CDR2 SQIVND (reference sequence). The CDR3 runs 15 residues. CDR3 sequence: CASRPGTSGNNEQFF. In DNA, the CDR3 is TGTGCCAGTAGACCCGGGACTAGCGGGAACAATGAGCAGTTCTTC.

V usage is TRBV4-1 and J usage is TRBJ2-2; perhaps TRBD2 as D (5 bases). This CDR3 is 17 amino acids long. The V gene lost 0 bases and the J gene lost 1 base, with 12 bases spanning the gap. Per germline, CDR1 MGHRA and CDR2 YSYEKL. The CDR3 spells CASSQDPLRGNTGELFF. The CDR3 DNA reads TGCGCCAGCAGCCAAGACCCCCTTCGGGGGAACACCGGGGAGCTGTTTTTT.

This clonotype was counted ten times or more. The chain combines TRBV30 with TRBJ2-3; 7 nucleotides match TRBD1. V shed 8 bases, J shed 4 bases, and the junction held 9 bases outside the gene matches. Germline loops: CDR1 GTSNPN, CDR2 SVGIG (reference sequence). This CDR3 contains 13 residues. CDR3 region: CARDREQADTQYF. DNA of the CDR3: TGTGCCAGAGACAGGGAACAGGCAGATACGCAGTATTTT.

This clonotype was picked up a small number of times. The chain couples TRBV20-1 to TRBJ2-7, with 12 bases lining up with TRBD2. J gave up 2 bases and V 5 bases, and 7 bases lay outside the gene matches. CDR1 and CDR2 (germline): DFQATT, SNEGSKA (reference sequence). CDR3 length: 15 residues. In DNA form, the CDR3 reads TGCAGTGCTGTTAGACTAGCGGGAGACACCTACGAGCAGTACTTC. Amino acid sequence: CSAVRLAGDTYEQYF.

The rearrangement uses TRBV2 and TRBJ2-3; the match to TRBD2 covers 10 bases. The length of the CDR3 is 15 residues. Losses at the gene ends were 10 bases for V and 2 bases for J; bases not matched to a gene: 9. Germline V gene sequence: CDR1 SNHLY, CDR2 FYNNEI. The CDR3 here is CATRTSGLHTDTQYF. CDR3 DNA: TGTGCCACACGGACTAGCGGTTTACACACAGATACGCAGTATTTT. Together with reference TRBV2 and TRBJ2-3, the CDR3 gives the full variable domain: EPEVTQTPSHQVTQMGQEVILRCVPISNHLYFYWYRQILGQKVEFLVSFYNNEISEKSEIFDDQFSVERPDGSNFTLKIRSTKLEDSAMYFCATRTSGLHTDTQYFGPGTRLTVL.

This clonotype has at least ten counts. CDR3 amino acids: CATKPDTYEQYF. DNA for the CDR3: TGTGCCACCAAACCTGATACCTACGAGCAGTACTTC. The rearrangement links TRBV6-1 to TRBJ2-7; D not certain. The ends were cut back, 10 bases at V and 2 bases at J, with 12 bases in the middle. The length of the CDR3 is 12 residues. Germline V gene lookup returns CDR1 MNHNS and CDR2 SASEGT.